One sample yielded the 20 T cell receptor beta chains listed below, sequenced in a study of shared clonotypes between healthy human individuals (dated by TCRdb to the early 2020s). Library construction relied on the immunoSEQ multiplex PCR assay. Held by TCRdb, this immuneACCESS table contains in-frame sequences only and omits some clones. Under half of the omission traces to an unresolved V gene where checked; the cause of the rest is unknown. For this sample the table gives approximately 2.5 million clones, of which 93% were detected only once. The ten biggest clones cover 0.36% of the sample. Sequenced input: naive CD4+ T cells from PBMCs. This specimen's cell subset or site label, interpreted: CD45RA+ positively selected. These receptors all stem from a man between 18 and 35 years old in good health. Some clones in this sample may be carry-over from other donors' samples.

This chain links TRBV28 with TRBJ2-1; 7 nucleotides line up with TRBD2. Germline-derived CDR1 and CDR2 are MDHEN and SYDVKM. The junction had 6 bases not matched to a gene; V was cut back by 6 bases and J by 1 base. This CDR3 has 15 residues. This chain's CDR3 is CASRLAGISYNEQFF. CDR3 nucleotides: TGTGCCAGCAGATTAGCGGGTATATCCTACAATGAGCAGTTCTTC.

This clone was counted once. The chain joins TRBV27 to TRBJ2-1; D call uncertain. Germline-derived CDR1 and CDR2 are MNHEY and SMNVEV (reference sequence). There are 11 residues in the CDR3. V lost 7 bases and J 8 bases, leaving 9 bases between the germline ends. Here the CDR3 DNA reads TGTGCCAGCACTTCACGGGATGAGCAGTTCTTC. Translation gives CASTSRDEQFF.

The V and J genes are TRBV2 and TRBJ1-1, with a tentative D call TRBD1 (5 bases). V was pared by 0 bases and J by 11 bases, with 13 bases between. This CDR3 has 13 residues. CDR1 is SNHLY, CDR2 FYNNEI, per germline. The CDR3 protein is CASSEAGVGGAFF. The CDR3 DNA sequence: TGTGCCAGCAGTGAAGCGGGGGTGGGTGGGGCTTTCTTT.

The genes are TRBV2 and TRBJ2-2; 10 nucleotides match TRBD1. The ends lost 4 bases at V and 6 bases at J; junction bases unmatched: 8. The CDR3 extends over 16 amino acids. Germline V lookup: CDR1 SNHLY, CDR2 FYNNEI. CDR3 nucleotides: TGTGCCAGCAGTGCCCAGGGGACAGGGGTCGCCGGGGAGCTGTTTTTT. Amino acid sequence: CASSAQGTGVAGELFF. Looking up the rest from reference TRBV2 and TRBJ2-2 gives the full variable domain: EPEVTQTPSHQVTQMGQEVILRCVPISNHLYFYWYRQILGQKVEFLVSFYNNEISEKSEIFDDQFSVERPDGSNFTLKIRSTKLEDSAMYFCASSAQGTGVAGELFFGEGSRLTVL.

The chain links TRBV6-6 to TRBJ1-2; D remains unclear. The CDR3 runs to 11 residues. Germline CDR1 MNHNY, CDR2 SVGAGI (reference sequence). V lost 8 bases and J 6 bases, leaving 10 bases between the germline ends. DNA for the CDR3: TGTGCCAGCCGTAATGGTGATGGCTACACCTTC. It encodes CASRNGDGYTF.

The chain has TRBV28 and TRBJ2-7, with no clear D. This CDR3 region has 16 residues. Germline loops: CDR1 MDHEN, CDR2 SYDVKM. V gave up 6 bases and J gave up 5 bases, with 23 bases separating them. This CDR3 is CASRGESGRPLDEQYF. CDR3 bases: TGTGCCAGCAGAGGTGAGAGTGGCAGGCCTTTAGACGAGCAGTACTTC.

The rearrangement links TRBV5-4 to TRBJ1-2, with D possibly being TRBD1 (5 bases). Trimming shortened V by 5 bases and J by 8 bases, and 19 bases separated the two germline ends. This CDR3 comprises 14 residues. Germline loops: CDR1 SGHNT, CDR2 YYREEE (reference sequence). This CDR3 reads CASRRGAPQGGYTF. DNA for the CDR3: TGTGCCAGCAGGCGAGGGGCGCCCCAAGGGGGCTACACCTTC.

The chain joins TRBV28 to TRBJ1-1; D call uncertain. CDR1 and CDR2 (germline): MDHEN, SYDVKM. This CDR3 is built from 16 residues. V lost 5 bases and J lost 1, with 17 bases in between. The CDR3 nucleotides are TGTGCCAGCAGTGTCCGGACGGGAAGGTCGAACACTGAAGCTTTCTTT. Amino acids: CASSVRTGRSNTEAFF.

The rearrangement uses TRBV7-3 and TRBJ2-3; TRBD2 agrees at 8 bases. Germline CDR1 is SGHTA and CDR2 is FQGTGA. The CDR3 has 15 residues. The V and J ends lost 2 bases and 4 bases, in that order; junction bases with no gene match: 5. The CDR3: CASSLPGGPADTQYF. The CDR3 DNA is TGTGCCAGCAGCTTACCGGGAGGGCCCGCAGATACGCAGTATTTT.

The chain links TRBV28 to TRBJ1-3; D gene unclear. The CDR3 sequence is 13 residues long. V shed 6 bases and J shed 2 bases, with 8 bases lying between them. Germline V gene sequence: CDR1 MDHEN, CDR2 SYDVKM. The chain's CDR3 is CASRPPTGNTIYF. In DNA form, the CDR3 reads TGTGCCAGCAGACCTCCAACTGGAAACACCATATATTTT.

The gene calls are TRBV2 and TRBJ2-5, with D maybe TRBD2 (5 bases). This CDR3 region has 14 residues. Trimming left V 6 bases short and J 5 bases short, with 16 bases between. Germline V lookup: CDR1 SNHLY, CDR2 FYNNEI. This chain's CDR3 is CASRETAVRETQYF. The CDR3 DNA reads as TGTGCCAGCAGGGAAACAGCGGTGCGCGAGACCCAGTACTTC.

This chain links TRBV7-3 with TRBJ2-6; weak D call: TRBD2 (6 bases). Germline assignment: CDR1 SGHTA and CDR2 FQGTGA. V lost 1 base and J lost 2, with 12 bases in between. The CDR3 has 17 residues. The CDR3 DNA reads as TGTGCCAGCAGCTTAATGGGTCCGGGGGCTGGGGCCAACGTCCTGACTTTC. This encodes CASSLMGPGAGANVLTF.

The chain is built from TRBV28 and TRBJ1-2; unclear D gene. The CDR3 extends over 16 amino acids. In germline, CDR1 is MDHEN, CDR2 SYDVKM. The germline V and J ends were trimmed by 4 bases and 3 bases, with 18 bases remaining between them. The CDR3 loop reads CASSSLFVVDDYGYTF. The CDR3, as DNA: TGTGCCAGCAGTTCTCTTTTCGTTGTGGACGACTATGGCTACACCTTC.

This sequence joins TRBV28 and TRBJ1-2; 10 nucleotides agree with TRBD1. CDR3 size: 16 residues. Germline V gives CDR1 MDHEN, CDR2 SYDVKM. V trimming: 4 bases; J trimming: 4 bases; junction bases outside the gene matches: 9. CDR3 nucleotide sequence: TGTGCCAGCAGTTCACTGACAGGGGGCGGGAGCTATGGCTACACCTTC. It codes for CASSSLTGGGSYGYTF.

The chain employs TRBV7-7 and TRBJ2-1; D possibly corresponds to TRBD1 (6 bases). CDR3 length equals 17 residues. With 5 bases removed from V and 4 bases from J, the gap between germline ends came to 21 bases. From germline, CDR1 is SSHAT and CDR2 FNYEAQ (reference sequence). CDR3 in DNA: TGTGCCAGCAGCACGCACCGGGACAACGCTATTTACAATGAGCAGTTCTTC. It is translated as CASSTHRDNAIYNEQFF.

The CDR3 reads CASSPLAAHLSYEQYF. The CDR3 DNA follows: TGTGCCAGCAGCCCCCTGGCGGCCCACCTTTCCTACGAGCAGTACTTC. V is TRBV7-2 and J is TRBJ2-7, with unresolved D. Germline V gene lookup returns CDR1 SGHTA and CDR2 FQGNSA. Trimming took off 5 bases at V and 1 base at J, with 18 bases between the two ends. The CDR3 is 16 amino acids.

The chain combines TRBV6-1 with TRBJ1-5; D is undetermined. The CDR3 consists of 15 residues. Per germline, CDR1 MNHNS and CDR2 SASEGT. V gave up 7 bases and J gave up 7 bases, with 20 bases separating them. The chain's CDR3 is CASNYFLGRSQPQHF. The DNA for the CDR3 is TGTGCCAGCAACTACTTCCTCGGGAGATCCCAGCCCCAGCATTTT.

The CDR3 here is CASTPRRGWGDTQYF. CDR3 DNA: TGTGCCAGCACCCCACGGAGGGGGTGGGGAGATACGCAGTATTTT. This rearrangement joins TRBV11-2 to TRBJ2-3; D may match TRBD1 or TRBD2 (6 bases each). Germline CDR1 and CDR2: SGHAT and FQNNGV. The V end lost 7 bases, the J end lost 5 bases, and 19 bases lay between the germline ends. CDR3 length: 15 residues.

The DNA of the CDR3 is TGCACCAGCAACACTACTAGCGGGCACACGGATACGCAGTATTTT. This sequence encodes CTSNTTSGHTDTQYF. The chain is built from TRBV1 and TRBJ2-3; TRBD2, the table's D call, lacks a check against the DNA. TRBV1 is tagged as a pseudogene. The CDR3 length is 15 residues.

Of note for this clone: Other DNA sequences within the sample encode an identical CDR3. V is TRBV5-1 and J is TRBJ2-7; 8 positions agree with TRBD2. The CDR3 consists of 16 residues. CDR1 is SGHRS and CDR2 is YFSETQ in the germline V gene. The V and J ends lost 0 bases and 3 bases, in that order; junction bases with no gene match: 8. CDR3 bases: TGCGCCAGCAGCTTGGCCGGGCGGGGGGCAGGCTACGAGCAGTACTTC. Its translation is CASSLAGRGAGYEQYF.